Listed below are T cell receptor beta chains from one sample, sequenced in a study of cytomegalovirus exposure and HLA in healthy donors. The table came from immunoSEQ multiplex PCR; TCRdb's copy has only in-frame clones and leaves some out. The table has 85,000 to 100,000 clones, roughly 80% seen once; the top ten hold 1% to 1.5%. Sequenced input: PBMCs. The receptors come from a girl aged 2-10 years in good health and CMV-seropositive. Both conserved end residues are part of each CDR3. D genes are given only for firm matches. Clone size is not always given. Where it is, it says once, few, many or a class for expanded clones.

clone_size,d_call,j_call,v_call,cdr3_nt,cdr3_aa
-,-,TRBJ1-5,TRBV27,TGTGCCAGCAGTTTAGGGAAGGGGCAACAGCCCCAGCATTTT,CASSLGKGQQPQHF
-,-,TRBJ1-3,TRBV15,TGTGCCACCAGTACTGGGGGGAAAAGAAACACCATATATTTT,CATSTGGKRNTIYF
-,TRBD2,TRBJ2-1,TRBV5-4,TGTGCCAGCAGCTTTGGGGGGGTCGGGGGAACCTACAATGAGCAGTTCTTC,CASSFGGVGGTYNEQFF
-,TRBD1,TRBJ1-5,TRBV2,TGTGCCAGCTCTCCAGGGGGATCGTCGGATCAGCCCCAGCATTTT,CASSPGGSSDQPQHF
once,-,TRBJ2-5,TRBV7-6,TGTGCCAGCAGCTCCCGGACAGAAGAGACCCAGTACTTC,CASSSRTEETQYF
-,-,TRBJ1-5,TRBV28,TGTGCCAGCACCCCTGAGAGGCAGGGGAACGGTCAGCCCCAGAATTTT,CASTPERQGNGQPQNF
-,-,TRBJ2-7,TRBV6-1,TGTGCCAGCAGCTTATACAGGTCTTACGAGCAGTACTTC,CASSLYRSYEQYF
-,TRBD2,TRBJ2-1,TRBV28,TGTGCCAGCAGTTTATTCCGCGGGAGGTTGGATGAGCAGTTCTTC,CASSLFRGRLDEQFF
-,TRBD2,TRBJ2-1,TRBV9,TGTGCCAGCAGCGTAGCTCCCGGGTTAGCGGGACCCTACAATGAGCAGTTCTTC,CASSVAPGLAGPYNEQFF
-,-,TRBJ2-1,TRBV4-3,TGCGCCAGCAGCCACCTCTATACGGACACTTACAATGAGCAGTTCTTC,CASSHLYTDTYNEQFF
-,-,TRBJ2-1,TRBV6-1,TGTGCCAGCAGCCCGAGGGAGTACAATGAGCAGTTCTTC,CASSPREYNEQFF
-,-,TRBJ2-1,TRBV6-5,TGTGCCAGCAGTTTGGAGGGAGCTCCCTACAATGAACAGTTCTTC,CASSLEGAPYNEQFF
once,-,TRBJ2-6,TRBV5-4,TGTGCCAGCAGCACGACAGGTCCTGGGGCCAACGTCCTGACTTTC,CASSTTGPGANVLTF
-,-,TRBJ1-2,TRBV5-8,TGTGCCAGCAGCTTGCCATCTAACTATGGCTACACCTTC,CASSLPSNYGYTF
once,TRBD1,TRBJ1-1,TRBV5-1,TGCGCCAGCAGCCAACGCATCGACAGGGCGAACACTGAAGCTTTCTTT,CASSQRIDRANTEAFF
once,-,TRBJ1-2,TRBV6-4,TGTGCCAGCAGACCAGGGGAAAACTATGGCTACACCTTC,CASRPGENYGYTF
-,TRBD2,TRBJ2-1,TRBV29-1,TGCAGCGTTCACAGTAGACTAGCGGGAGGGCCTGGTGAGCAGTTCTTC,CSVHSRLAGGPGEQFF
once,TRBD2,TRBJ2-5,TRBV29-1,TGCAGCACCCTCGCCTGGGAGGGAAATCAAGAGACCCAGTACTTC,CSTLAWEGNQETQYF
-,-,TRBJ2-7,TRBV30,TGTGCCTGGAGTGTTGTCAGGGTTTGGGAGCAGTACTTC,CAWSVVRVWEQYF
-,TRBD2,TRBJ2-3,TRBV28,TGTGCCAGCACCCTCCTTGGGGCGGGAGTCTCAGATACGCAGTATTTT,CASTLLGAGVSDTQYF
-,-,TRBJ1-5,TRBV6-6,TGTGCCAGTGCGGACAGCGACAATCAGCCCCAGCATTTT,CASADSDNQPQHF
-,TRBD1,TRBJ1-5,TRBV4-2,TGTGCCAGCAGCCAAGCAGGGACAGGCAATCAGCCCCAGCATTTT,CASSQAGTGNQPQHF
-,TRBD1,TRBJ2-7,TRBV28,TGTGCCAGCAGTTCCGGGGACAGGGACCTATACGAGCAGTACTTC,CASSSGDRDLYEQYF
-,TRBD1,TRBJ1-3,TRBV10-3,TGTGCCATCACCGAACAGGGGAGCACTGGAAACACCATATATTTT,CAITEQGSTGNTIYF
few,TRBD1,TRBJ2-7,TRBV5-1,TGCGCCAGCAGCCCCGGGACAGGGGTTTATCACGAGCAGTACTTC,CASSPGTGVYHEQYF
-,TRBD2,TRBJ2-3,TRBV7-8,TGTGCCAGCAGCCAATGGACTAGCGGAACCACAGATACGCAGTATTTT,CASSQWTSGTTDTQYF